This is a list of T cell receptor beta chains from one sample in a study of T cells in Graves' hyperthyroidism and ophthalmopathy. One entry per CDR3 protein, called by TCRdb with MiXCR from the multiplex PCR reads. The sample lists around 620,000 distinct CDR3 sequences, around 15% seen once, with about 3.8% in the top ten. Sequenced input: blood. The receptors here all came from a woman aged 25 to 39 with Graves' hyperthyroidism. The CDR3 runs from the conserved cysteine through the conserved F or W. The D gene is left open where the match is weak. Expanded clones get a size class; other rows say once, few or many, or leave the size out.

D gene	clone size	V gene	J gene	CDR3 protein	CDR3 DNA
TRBD2	NA	TRBV6-2/TRBV6-3	TRBJ2-1	CASSYSKRVPSGGRAGSYNEQFF	TGTGCCAGCAGTTACTCGAAAAGGGTCCCATCGGGCGGGAGGGCCGGCTCCTACAATGAGCAGTTCTTC
TRBD1	many	TRBV30	TRBJ2-1	CAWRPDRAYEQFF	TGTGCCTGGAGACCCGACAGGGCTTATGAGCAGTTCTTC
TRBD2	many	TRBV28	TRBJ2-7	CASRATGTSLYEQYF	TGTGCCAGCAGGGCTACCGGGACTAGTCTCTACGAGCAGTACTTC
NA	few	TRBV20-1	TRBJ2-4	CSARVSPGQNIQYF	TGCAGTGCTAGAGTTTCGCCAGGCCAAAACATTCAGTACTTC
TRBD2	NA	TRBV12-3/TRBV12-4	TRBJ2-2	CASRPGGLAITGELFF	TGTGCCAGCAGACCGGGTGGACTAGCGATAACCGGGGAGCTGTTTTTT
TRBD1	few	TRBV7-2	TRBJ2-3	CASSPHGAGTGLTDTQYF	TGTGCCAGCAGCCCACATGGGGCCGGGACAGGGTTGACAGATACGCAGTATTTT
TRBD2	NA	TRBV3-1	TRBJ2-2	CASSQDAGVGTGELFF	TGTGCCAGCAGCCAAGACGCGGGAGTTGGCACCGGGGAGCTGTTTTTT
NA	many	TRBV5-6	TRBJ2-1	CASSLDVEQFF	TGTGCCAGCAGCTTAGATGTTGAGCAGTTCTTC
NA	many	TRBV30	TRBJ1-5	CAWSAGLNQPQHF	TGTGCCTGGAGTGCAGGACTCAATCAGCCCCAGCATTTT
TRBD2	NA	TRBV10-1	TRBJ2-7	CAIPTSGSYEQYF	TGCGCCATTCCGACTAGCGGGAGCTACGAGCAGTACTTC
TRBD2	NA	TRBV7-3	TRBJ2-3	CASRLGGRETDTQYF	TGTGCCAGCCGCTTAGGCGGGAGGGAGACAGATACGCAGTATTTT
TRBD1	NA	TRBV4-1	TRBJ1-1	CASSQASGGLSTEAFF	TGCGCCAGCAGCCAAGCTTCAGGGGGCTTGAGCACTGAAGCTTTCTTT
NA	NA	TRBV20-1	TRBJ1-5	CSARLDTDQPQHF	TGCAGTGCTAGACTGGACACCGATCAGCCCCAGCATTTT
TRBD1	many	TRBV20-1	TRBJ2-5	CSATGGRETQYF	TGCAGTGCTACAGGGGGCAGGGAGACCCAGTACTTC
NA	many	TRBV28	TRBJ2-7	CASSLYSGSYEQYF	TGCGCCAGCAGCTTGTACTCGGGATCCTACGAGCAGTACTTC
TRBD2	many	TRBV2	TRBJ2-1	CASSEKLAGNNEQFF	TGTGCCAGCAGTGAAAAACTAGCGGGGAACAATGAGCAGTTCTTC
NA	NA	TRBV20-1	TRBJ1-1	CSAEVLNTEAFF	TGCAGTGCCGAGGTCCTGAACACTGAAGCTTTCTTT
TRBD1	many	TRBV6-1	TRBJ2-1	CASSGTSDRVGRNEQFF	TGTGCCAGCAGTGGGACCTCCGACAGGGTAGGCCGCAATGAGCAGTTCTTC
TRBD1	many	TRBV30	TRBJ1-1	CAWNTRQGYTEAFF	TGTGCCTGGAACACCCGACAGGGTTACACTGAAGCTTTCTTT
TRBD1	many	TRBV28	TRBJ2-4	CASSPHAAGGEGAKNIQYF	TGTGCCAGCAGTCCTCACGCCGCAGGGGGCGAGGGAGCCAAAAACATTCAGTACTTC
TRBD2	few	TRBV20-1	TRBJ2-3	CSARGGGFTDTQYF	TGCAGTGCTAGAGGCGGGGGATTCACAGATACGCAGTATTTT
NA	NA	TRBV20-1	TRBJ1-6	CSARDLGRLGSPLHF	TGCAGTGCTAGAGATCTCGGCAGGTTGGGTTCACCCCTCCACTTT